Listed below are T cell receptor beta chains from one sample, sequenced in a study of control samples from healthy donors and cancer patients. This table comes from immunoSEQ multiplex PCR, and its TCRdb copy is limited to in-frame clones, with some not included. The data contain tens of thousands of clones, roughly 93% of them singletons. Sequenced input: PBMCs. Every receptor here comes from a woman between 40 and 55 years old with lung cancer. The CDR3 runs from the conserved cysteine through the conserved F or W. The D gene is left open where the match is weak. Clone sizes are given selectively: once, few, many, or a class where the clone is expanded.

D gene	V gene	J gene	clone size	CDR3 protein	CDR3 DNA
-	TRBV16	TRBJ1-1	-	CASSQSGDTEAFF	TGTGCCAGCAGCCAAAGCGGGGACACTGAAGCTTTCTTT
TRBD1	TRBV5-1	TRBJ2-7	-	CASSLRAGTVKKVYEQYF	TGCGCCAGCAGCTTGAGGGCCGGGACAGTCAAAAAGGTCTACGAGCAGTACTTC
-	TRBV7-8	TRBJ1-1	-	CATRAGQGTEAFF	TGTGCCACCCGGGCGGGGCAGGGCACTGAAGCTTTCTTT
-	TRBV21-1	TRBJ2-3	-	CASSKAQTGGPVGTDTQYF	TGTGCCAGCAGCAAAGCGCAGACGGGGGGGCCTGTAGGCACAGATACGCAGTATTTT
-	TRBV18	TRBJ1-2	-	CASSPLEQNYGYTF	TGTGCCAGCTCACCACTGGAGCAAAACTATGGCTACACCTTC
-	TRBV28	TRBJ2-2	few	CASSFHRNGLNTGELFF	TGTGCCAGCAGCTTCCATCGGAACGGCCTTAACACCGGGGAGCTGTTTTTT
TRBD1	TRBV6-6	TRBJ1-5	-	CASSLDRGWGQPQHF	TGTGCCAGCAGTCTTGACAGGGGATGGGGTCAGCCCCAGCATTTT
-	TRBV7-9	TRBJ1-1	-	CASSLLRTAGTEAFF	TGTGCCAGCAGCTTACTTAGGACGGCAGGGACTGAAGCTTTCTTT
TRBD2	TRBV2	TRBJ2-3	-	CACRGGIPDTQYF	TGTGCCTGTCGCGGGGGGATCCCAGATACGCAGTATTTT
TRBD1	TRBV11-2	TRBJ1-2	-	CASSLGQTYNYGYTF	TGTGCCAGCAGCTTGGGACAGACTTATAACTATGGCTACACCTTC
-	TRBV18	TRBJ1-1	-	CASSPRTLTEAFF	TGTGCCAGCTCACCACGGACCCTAACTGAAGCTTTCTTT
-	TRBV30	TRBJ2-6	-	CAWFGSGANVLTF	TGTGCCTGGTTTGGGTCTGGGGCCAACGTCCTGACTTTC